The 21 T cell receptor beta chains listed next were all sequenced from one sample in a study of blood T cell repertoires in COVID-19. The data were produced by immunoSEQ multiplex PCR, yet TCRdb's version contains in-frame clones alone and is incomplete. The sample lists about 370,000 clones, 80% to 90% seen once, with approximately 1% in the top ten. Sequencing used PBMCs or T cells enriched from blood (not recorded which). The source of these receptors is a young man who had recovered from COVID-19.

The chain couples TRBV28 to TRBJ2-7; 7 nucleotides line up with TRBD2. This CDR3 is 14 amino acids long. Germline values: CDR1 MDHEN, CDR2 SYDVKM. V was clipped by 6 bases and J by 5 bases; unmatched bases: 10. The CDR3 DNA reads as TGTGCCAGCAGGACCTCCGGGGAGGGCCACGAGCAGTACTTC. Its protein is CASRTSGEGHEQYF.

The rearrangement uses TRBV4-3 and TRBJ2-1; 8 bases align to TRBD2. The J segment lost 6 bases and the V segment lost 1 base, leaving 8 bases of the junction unmatched. CDR3 length equals 16 residues. CDR1 and CDR2 (germline): LGHNA, YSLEER. CDR3 region: CASSQVGSGTFNEQFF. The CDR3 DNA reads TGCGCCAGCAGCCAAGTAGGTAGCGGGACTTTCAATGAGCAGTTCTTC.

The chain combines TRBV15 with TRBJ1-6; D not certain. V lost 1 base, J lost 8 bases, and 6 bases lay in between. Looked up from germline, CDR1 is LNHNV and CDR2 is YYDKDF (reference sequence). The CDR3 runs to 13 residues. The CDR3: CATSRVTDSPLHF. In nucleotides, the CDR3 is TGTGCCACCAGCAGAGTCACGGATTCACCCCTCCACTTT. Combining the CDR3 with reference TRBV15 and TRBJ1-6 gives the whole variable domain DAMVIQNPRYQVTQFGKPVTLSCSQTLNHNVMYWYQQKSSQAPKLLFHYYDKDFNNEADTPDNFQSRRPNTSFCFLDIRSPGLGDTAMYLCATSRVTDSPLHFGNGTRLTVT.

The chain employs TRBV28 and TRBJ2-3, with a tentative D call TRBD1 (6 bases). Germline V CDR1 and CDR2: MDHEN, SYDVKM. Trimming removed 6 bases at V and 3 bases at J, with 13 bases between. The CDR3 runs to 14 residues. The CDR3 is CASRSWTATDTQYF. CDR3 bases: TGTGCCAGCAGATCCTGGACAGCGACAGATACGCAGTATTTT.

This sequence joins TRBV2 and TRBJ2-5; D gene unclear. CDR1 SNHLY and CDR2 FYNNEI come from the germline V gene. The CDR3 consists of 11 residues. Deletions cut 7 bases from V and 3 bases from J, with 6 bases between. The CDR3 spells CASTIEETQYF. CDR3 DNA sequence: TGTGCCAGCACTATAGAAGAGACCCAGTACTTC.

The chain combines TRBV7-2 with TRBJ2-3, with 9 bases identical to TRBD2. The CDR3 is made up of 17 amino acids. CDR1 is SGHTA, CDR2 FQGNSA, per germline. V lost 5 bases and J lost 0; bases outside the gene matches: 9. CDR3 in DNA: TGTGCCAGCAGCCCTATAGCGGGAGCGGGTAGCACAGATACGCAGTATTTT. It codes for CASSPIAGAGSTDTQYF.

The chain couples TRBV27 to TRBJ2-1; tentative D call: TRBD2 (6 bases). There are 15 residues in the CDR3. Trimming removed 5 bases from V and 9 bases from J, with 20 bases in between. Germline lookup yields CDR1 MNHEY and CDR2 SMNVEV (reference sequence). The DNA of the CDR3 is TGTGCCAGCAGTGGGGCGGGACTTCCTCTAGCTGAGCAGTTCTTC. Protein product: CASSGAGLPLAEQFF.

This clone has just one count. The rearrangement links TRBV13 to TRBJ1-1; 8 positions match TRBD1. Germline V CDR1 and CDR2: PRHDT, FYEKMQ (reference sequence). V trimming: 6 bases; J trimming: 7 bases; junction bases outside the gene matches: 7. This CDR3 is 13 amino acids long. CDR3 bases: TGTGCCAGCAGTCCGACAGGGGTAAGTGAAGCTTTCTTT. Its translation: CASSPTGVSEAFF.

The DNA of the CDR3 is TGTGCCAGCAGCCTTGTCCGGGGTCCGAATGAAAAACTGTTTTTT. This gives the protein CASSLVRGPNEKLFF. This chain joins TRBV14 and TRBJ1-4; D call uncertain. This CDR3 spans 15 amino acids. In germline, CDR1 is SGHDN, CDR2 FVKESK. Trimming stripped 4 bases from V and 5 bases from J, with 14 bases between.

The chain joins TRBV18 to TRBJ1-1; TRBD1 might be the D (6 bases). CDR1 and CDR2 from the germline V gene are KGHSH and LQKENI. The V end lost 5 bases, the J end lost 4 bases, and 26 bases lay between the germline ends. The CDR3 runs to 18 residues. The CDR3 sequence is CASSTYTGTRVSGTEAFF. The CDR3 DNA follows: TGTGCCAGCTCAACTTATACCGGGACAAGGGTGTCTGGCACTGAAGCTTTCTTT.

The genes are TRBV6-2 or TRBV6-3 and TRBJ1-1; 8 nucleotides agree with TRBD1. Unmatched junction bases numbered 9, after V lost 2 bases and J lost 4 bases. The germline V gene has CDR1 MNHEY and CDR2 SVGEGT. The CDR3 totals 16 residues. This CDR3 is CASSYPPDRARTEAFF. DNA of the CDR3: TGTGCCAGCAGTTACCCCCCGGACAGGGCGCGCACTGAAGCTTTCTTT.

The chain joins TRBV18 to TRBJ2-5; a weak D match, TRBD1 (5 bases). V gave up 4 bases and J gave up 3 bases, with 12 bases separating them. The CDR3 is 14 residues long. Germline loops: CDR1 KGHSH, CDR2 LQKENI. Here the CDR3 reads CASSLSTGEETQYF. The DNA of the CDR3 is TGTGCCAGCTCACTATCTACAGGAGAAGAGACCCAGTACTTC.

This chain uses TRBV10-1 with TRBJ2-4; D possibly corresponds to TRBD1 (5 bases). Germline V gene lookup returns CDR1 WNHNN and CDR2 SYGVQD (reference sequence). The CDR3 loop spans 13 amino acids. The V gene lost 6 bases and the J gene lost 10 bases, with 16 bases spanning the gap. The CDR3 DNA is TGCGCCAGCAGATTTACAGGTGACTCGATTCAGTACTTC. Its translation: CASRFTGDSIQYF.

The chain recombines TRBV4-3 with TRBJ2-1, with 11 bases that match TRBD2. The V gene end was trimmed by 0 bases and the J gene end by 13 bases; junction bases not matched to a gene: 5. The germline V gene has CDR1 LGHNA and CDR2 YSLEER. CDR3 length: 14 residues. CDR3 sequence: CASSQDGLAGGQFF. CDR3 nucleotide sequence: TGCGCCAGCAGCCAAGATGGGCTAGCGGGAGGACAGTTCTTC.

This chain joins TRBV11-3 and TRBJ2-1; 9 bases match TRBD1. The germline V gene has CDR1 SGHNT and CDR2 YENEEA. This CDR3 has 15 residues. Unmatched junction bases numbered 8, after V lost 3 bases and J lost 8 bases. The CDR3: CASSFALDRGDEQFF. In nucleotides, the CDR3 is TGTGCCAGCAGCTTTGCTTTGGACAGGGGCGATGAGCAGTTCTTC. The variable domain in full, with the rest retrieved from reference TRBV11-3 and TRBJ2-1, is EAGVVQSPRYKIIEKKQPVAFWCNPISGHNTLYWYLQNLGQGPELLIRYENEEAVDDSQLPKDRFSAERLKGVDSTLKIQPAELGDSAVYLCASSFALDRGDEQFFGPGTRLTVL.

The J gene is TRBJ2-3, the V gene TRBV9, with D possibly matching TRBD2 (7 bases). Deletions cut 7 bases from V and 2 bases from J, with 8 bases between. Germline V gene sequence: CDR1 SGDLS, CDR2 YYNGEE. The CDR3 length is 12 residues. DNA for the CDR3: TGTGCCAGCGGGGGGGCCACAGATACGCAGTATTTT. It specifies CASGGATDTQYF.

The rearrangement uses TRBV19 and TRBJ2-1; tentatively, D is TRBD2 (6 bases). The V gene lost 10 bases and the J gene lost 7 bases, with 20 bases spanning the gap. The CDR3 is 14 residues long. Per the germline V gene, CDR1 is LNHDA and CDR2 is SQIVND (reference sequence). CDR3 sequence: CATNRVGGYNEQFF. CDR3 coding DNA: TGTGCCACCAATCGGGTTGGAGGGTATAATGAGCAGTTCTTC.

The chain has TRBV7-2 and TRBJ2-1; TRBD2 matches 12 bases. The trim removed 5 bases at V and 9 bases at J, leaving 8 bases unmatched. CDR3 length: 15 amino acids. CDR1 SGHTA and CDR2 FQGNSA come from the germline V gene. CDR3 protein: CASSHRTSGTGEQFF. CDR3 DNA sequence: TGTGCCAGCAGCCACCGGACTAGCGGGACGGGTGAGCAGTTCTTC.

The chain combines TRBV7-3 with TRBJ2-1; D unresolved. This CDR3 region has 14 residues. Germline V gives CDR1 SGHTA, CDR2 FQGTGA. V was clipped by 2 bases and J by 6 bases, with 11 bases between them. CDR3 sequence: CASSLARRTNEQFF. CDR3 coding DNA: TGTGCCAGCAGCTTAGCGCGTAGAACCAATGAGCAGTTCTTC.

The chain recombines TRBV19 with TRBJ1-6; 10 positions agree with TRBD1. CDR3 length: 15 amino acids. Germline V gives CDR1 LNHDA, CDR2 SQIVND (reference sequence). Trimming removed 3 bases from V and 8 bases from J; junction bases left unmatched: 4. This chain's CDR3 is CASSILTGGDSPLHF. The DNA for the CDR3 is TGTGCCAGTAGTATCCTGACAGGGGGCGATTCACCCCTCCACTTT.

The chain links TRBV14 to TRBJ1-2; the match to TRBD1 covers 10 bases. The CDR3 loop spans 14 amino acids. Germline-derived CDR1 and CDR2 are SGHDN and FVKESK. V dropped 4 bases and J dropped 4; count of bases not matched to a gene: 3. DNA for the CDR3: TGTGCCAGCAGCCTGGGACAGGGGCCCTATGGCTACACCTTC. Its protein is CASSLGQGPYGYTF.